Listed here are 25 T cell receptor beta chains from one sample, sequenced in a study of blood T cell repertoires in COVID-19. Assay: immunoSEQ multiplex PCR; the TCRdb copy retains only in-frame clones and omits some. This sample carries tens of thousands of clones, more than 80% of them seen once, and the ten largest clones take more than 1.2%. Source material: peripheral blood. The receptors originated from a man aged 55 to 70 with acute or convalescent COVID-19.

The rearrangement links TRBV12-3 or TRBV12-4 to TRBJ1-1, with D possibly matching TRBD1 (6 bases). The CDR3 length is 13 residues. Between the trimmed V and J ends, which lost 3 bases and 1 base, there was a span of 6 bases. The CDR3 region is CASSFRGNTEAFF. For the CDR3, the DNA is TGTGCCAGCAGTTTCAGGGGGAACACTGAAGCTTTCTTT.

The V gene is TRBV5-4, the J gene TRBJ1-1; no reliable D call. The CDR3 covers 13 residues. From germline, CDR1 is SGHNT and CDR2 YYREEE (reference sequence). Trimming took 4 bases from V and 3 from J, leaving 10 bases between them. As DNA, the CDR3 is TGTGCCAGCAGCCTGGAGGAGGACACTGAAGCTTTCTTT. It translates to CASSLEEDTEAFF.

V gene TRBV7-9 combines with J gene TRBJ1-1; no clear D gene. This CDR3 contains 13 residues. V was pared by 3 bases and J by 5 bases, with 10 bases between. The germline gives CDR1 SEHNR, CDR2 FQNEAQ (reference sequence). This CDR3 reads CASSFFLGTEAFF. In DNA form, the CDR3 reads TGTGCCAGCAGCTTTTTCCTCGGGACTGAAGCTTTCTTT.

The genes are TRBV5-4 and TRBJ1-1, with D tentatively TRBD1 (6 bases). Germline V CDR1 and CDR2: SGHNT, YYREEE (reference sequence). V lost 3 bases and J 5 bases, leaving 17 bases between the germline ends. This CDR3 region has 15 residues. DNA for the CDR3: TGTGCCAGCAGCTCCGAGCCTTATACAGGGACTGAAGCTTTCTTT. Its protein is CASSSEPYTGTEAFF.

The rearrangement joins TRBV4-3 to TRBJ1-6; TRBD1 might be the D (6 bases). This CDR3 is 14 amino acids long. The germline V gene encodes CDR1 LGHNA and CDR2 YSLEER. V lost 1 base to trimming and J lost 8 bases, with 9 bases between them. CDR3 sequence reads: CASSQVRGYSPLHF. The CDR3 region has the DNA TGCGCCAGCAGCCAAGTCAGGGGTTATTCACCCCTCCACTTT.

This sequence joins TRBV10-3 and TRBJ2-2; 7 nucleotides match TRBD2. V lost 6 bases, J lost 0 bases, and 4 bases stayed unmatched. Germline V lookup: CDR1 ENHRY, CDR2 SYGVKD. The CDR3 totals 15 residues. The chain's CDR3 is CAISPLATNTGELFF. The CDR3 DNA is TGTGCCATCAGCCCACTAGCGACGAACACCGGGGAGCTGTTTTTT.

The table lists this clone with a count of one. The chain combines TRBV28 with TRBJ2-5; a weak D match, TRBD2 (6 bases). Germline-derived CDR1 and CDR2 are MDHEN and SYDVKM. V was pared by 2 bases and J by 5 bases, with 9 bases between. The CDR3 covers 13 residues. The CDR3 sequence is CASSLGRLETQYF. As DNA, the CDR3 is TGTGCCAGCAGTTTAGGGAGGTTGGAGACCCAGTACTTC.

This CDR3 is CASSFRRGGDSPLHF. The CDR3 coding sequence is TGTGCCAGCAGCTTCCGGAGAGGGGGCGATTCACCCCTCCACTTT. The rearrangement uses TRBV5-8 and TRBJ1-6; 7 bases agree with TRBD1. J lost 8 bases, V lost 2 bases, and 7 bases had no gene match. Germline-derived CDR1 and CDR2 are SGHTS and YDEGEE. This CDR3 spans 15 amino acids. Full variable domain (rest looked up from reference TRBV5-8 and TRBJ1-6): EAGVTQSPTHLIKTRGQQATLRCSPISGHTSVYWYQQALGLGLQFLLWYDEGEERNRGNFPPRFSGRQFPNYSSELNVNALELEDSALYLCASSFRRGGDSPLHFGNGTRLTVT.

The V and J genes are TRBV28 and TRBJ1-1, with a tentative D call TRBD1 (6 bases). Trimming pared 2 bases from V and 5 bases from J, leaving 12 bases between. The CDR3 length is 14 residues. Germline V gene sequence: CDR1 MDHEN, CDR2 SYDVKM. For the CDR3, the DNA is TGTGCCAGCAGTTTAGCAGGGGCGGAAACTGAAGCTTTCTTT. This gives the protein CASSLAGAETEAFF.

The chain has TRBV28 and TRBJ1-1, with 10 bases that match TRBD1. This CDR3 spans 14 amino acids. Germline CDR1 is MDHEN and CDR2 is SYDVKM. Trimming cost V 6 bases and J 4 bases; bases outside gene matches: 5. In nucleotides, the CDR3 is TGTGCCAGCAGGGGTGGGACAGGGGTCACTGAAGCTTTCTTT. It yields the protein CASRGGTGVTEAFF.

The chain is built from TRBV6-1 and TRBJ2-2; a possible D gene is TRBD1 (8 bases). CDR3 length equals 16 residues. Trimming stripped 4 bases from V and 5 bases from J, with 17 bases between. Germline CDR1 MNHNS, CDR2 SASEGT. The CDR3 nucleotides read TGTGCCAGCAGTGGGCGCACAGGGGGGGGTACCGGGGAGCTGTTTTTT. Translated, it gives CASSGRTGGGTGELFF.

The chain joins TRBV25-1 to TRBJ1-1; D gene uncertain. This CDR3 spans 12 amino acids. Germline-derived CDR1 and CDR2 are MGHDK and SYGVNS. The V gene lost 3 bases and the J gene lost 10 bases, with 12 bases spanning the gap. The CDR3 sequence is CASSDGIYRAFF. The CDR3, as DNA: TGTGCCAGCAGTGACGGTATTTATAGAGCTTTCTTT.

The chain uses TRBV7-2 and TRBJ2-2, with a possible D match to TRBD2 (6 bases). CDR3 length: 15 amino acids. Germline V gene data show CDR1 as SGHTA and CDR2 as FQGNSA. V was pared by 5 bases and J by 7 bases, with 17 bases between. The CDR3 nucleotides are TGTGCCAGCAGCCCCTACGCCAGCGGGTTCGGGGAGCTGTTTTTT. Encoded protein: CASSPYASGFGELFF. Full variable domain (outside the CDR3, taken from reference TRBV7-2 and TRBJ2-2): GAGVSQSPSNKVTEKGKDVELRCDPISGHTALYWYRQSLGQGLEFLIYFQGNSAPDKSGLPSDRFSAERTGGSVSTLTIQRTQQEDSAVYLCASSPYASGFGELFFGEGSRLTVL.

The rearrangement joins TRBV10-3 to TRBJ2-2; 8 positions agree with TRBD2. CDR1 is ENHRY, CDR2 SYGVKD, per germline. J lost 4 bases, V lost 2 bases, and 12 bases had no gene match. The CDR3 has 18 residues. The DNA of the CDR3 is TGTGCCATCAGTGAGGGGGGGGTAGCGGGATTTATCACCGGGGAGCTGTTTTTT. Translated: CAISEGGVAGFITGELFF.

This rearrangement joins TRBV6-1 to TRBJ1-5; 9 bases agree with TRBD1. V dropped 0 bases and J dropped 7; count of bases not matched to a gene: 4. The germline V gene encodes CDR1 MNHNS and CDR2 SASEGT. The CDR3 has 15 amino acids. This CDR3 reads CASSEATGGWQPQHF. Written as DNA, the CDR3 is TGTGCCAGCAGTGAAGCAACAGGGGGCTGGCAGCCCCAGCATTTT.

This clone was recorded a few times. The chain recombines TRBV28 with TRBJ2-5, with D possibly matching TRBD1 (6 bases). V lost 6 bases and J lost 1, with 21 bases in between. CDR1 MDHEN and CDR2 SYDVKM come from the germline V gene. The CDR3 totals 17 residues. The DNA for the CDR3 is TGTGCCAGCAGGTATGGTGTTTCGACAGGCATCCAAGAGACCCAGTACTTC. Its translation: CASRYGVSTGIQETQYF.

This chain joins TRBV11-2 and TRBJ2-2, with TRBD1 as a possible D gene (6 bases). V was pared by 0 bases and J by 6 bases, with 8 bases between. Germline CDR1 and CDR2: SGHAT and FQNNGV. The CDR3 covers 14 residues. In DNA, the CDR3 is TGTGCCAGCAGCTTAGAAGGGGGAGCCGGGGAGCTGTTTTTT. Its protein is CASSLEGGAGELFF.

The rearrangement links TRBV7-8 to TRBJ1-4, with 7 bases lining up with TRBD1. This CDR3 region has 15 residues. The germline CDR1 and CDR2 sequences are SGHVS and FQNEAQ. Trimming at V came to 1 base and at J to 5 bases, leaving 4 bases not matched to a gene. The CDR3 DNA follows: TGTGCCAGCAGCTTAGACAGGGGAGGCAATGAAAAACTGTTTTTT. Residues: CASSLDRGGNEKLFF. Full variable domain (remainder filled in from reference TRBV7-8 and TRBJ1-4): GAGVSQSPRYKVAKRGQDVALRCDPISGHVSLFWYQQALGQGPEFLTYFQNEAQLDKSGLPSDRFFAERPEGSVSTLKIQRTQQEDSAVYLCASSLDRGGNEKLFFGSGTQLSVL.

The V and J genes are TRBV6-5 and TRBJ1-1; D ambiguous. The V end lost 5 bases, the J end lost 3 bases, and 10 bases lay between the germline ends. Looked up from germline, CDR1 is MNHEY and CDR2 is SVGAGI. CDR3 size: 13 residues. CDR3 sequence (DNA): TGTGCCAGCAGTCGACGGGAGTACACTGAAGCTTTCTTT. It codes for CASSRREYTEAFF.

This clone occurred once. The V gene is TRBV6-5, the J gene TRBJ1-2; D call uncertain. V shed 0 bases and J shed 3 bases, with 11 bases lying between them. Germline V gene data show CDR1 as MNHEY and CDR2 as SVGAGI. This CDR3 is built from 15 residues. Here the CDR3 reads CASSYSVGQHYGYTF. CDR3 coding DNA: TGTGCCAGCAGTTACTCCGTTGGGCAGCACTATGGCTACACCTTC.

The chain employs TRBV12-2 and TRBJ1-1; the listed D gene, TRBD1, was not tested against the DNA. TRBV12-2 is a pseudogene locus. The CDR3 has 15 amino acids. Written as DNA, the CDR3 is TGTGCAAGTCGCGTAGCCGGGACAGTGAACACTGAAGCTTTCTTT. Translating it yields CASRVAGTVNTEAFF.

This clone appeared a single time. The V and J genes are TRBV7-9 and TRBJ2-1; 9 nucleotides line up with TRBD1. Germline V lookup: CDR1 SEHNR, CDR2 FQNEAQ (reference sequence). The CDR3 loop spans 15 amino acids. The junction had 8 bases not matched to a gene; V was cut back by 2 bases and J by 9 bases. The CDR3 sequence is CASSLSVQGASEQFF. In DNA form, the CDR3 reads TGTGCCAGCAGCTTATCAGTACAGGGGGCAAGTGAGCAGTTCTTC.

The chain employs TRBV27 and TRBJ2-7, with 7 bases that match TRBD1. Germline lookup yields CDR1 MNHEY and CDR2 SMNVEV (reference sequence). The CDR3 is 13 amino acids. V lost 9 bases to trimming and J lost 0 bases; unmatched junction nucleotides: 5. CDR3 region: CASTGTASYEQYF. The CDR3 DNA follows: TGTGCCAGTACCGGGACAGCCTCCTACGAGCAGTACTTC.

In regard to this clone: This sample includes further DNA sequences coding for the same CDR3. This rearrangement joins TRBV11-2 to TRBJ1-1; the D is unclear. V lost 3 bases and J 1 base, leaving 6 bases between the germline ends. The CDR3 is 13 residues long. In germline, CDR1 is SGHAT, CDR2 FQNNGV. The CDR3 DNA reads TGTGCCAGCAGCTTTGAGGCGAACACTGAAGCTTTCTTT. As protein: CASSFEANTEAFF. Looking up the rest from reference TRBV11-2 and TRBJ1-1 gives the full variable domain: EAGVAQSPRYKIIEKRQSVAFWCNPISGHATLYWYQQILGQGPKLLIQFQNNGVVDDSQLPKDRFSAERLKGVDSTLKIQPAKLEDSAVYLCASSFEANTEAFFGQGTRLTVV.

This clone has a single count. CDR3 DNA sequence: TGTGCCAGTAGCACAGGGTCCTACAATGAGCAGTTCTTC. This codes for CASSTGSYNEQFF. The chain carries TRBV19 and TRBJ2-1; possibly TRBD1 for D (6 bases). This CDR3 has 13 residues. CDR1 LNHDA and CDR2 SQIVND come from the germline V gene (reference sequence). The germline V and J ends were trimmed by 6 bases and 1 base, with 7 bases remaining between them.